The clone carrying this T cell receptor (beta chain) has a handful of counts. Its antigen is not identified. This record comes from a study of naive and memory T cell subsets. Findings and caveats of the study: Clonotypes here are unpaired alpha or beta chain sequences.

V was shortened by 4 bases and J by 3 bases, with 10 bases between the two germline ends. The CDR3 spans 14 residues. Germline CDR1 and CDR2: LNHNV and YYDKDF (reference sequence). An equimolar mix of two oligonucleotides served as the beta constant-region primer for TRBC1 and TRBC2. Nested alpha and beta constant-region primers with the SP2 primer drove four PCR rounds on ligated cDNA. Ligation attached a single-stranded oligonucleotide with a 12-nucleotide UMI and the SP2 primer to the cDNA 3' end. TCRdb redid the calling of the UMI-ligation and nested PCR reads with MiXCR, one entry per CDR3 protein. Of 95,000 to 150,000 distinct CDR3 sequences in the sample, around 35% were seen once. Separate alpha and beta amplification began at the second PCR step. CD8 T cells were positively selected from what remained after CD4 positive selection.

The sequenced sample was central memory CD4+ T cells from blood. This TCR was sampled from a human donor in good health. This rearrangement joins TRBV15 to TRBJ1-5; D uncertain. This CDR3 reads CATSKGGNNQPQHF. In DNA, the CDR3 is TGTGCCACCAGCAAGGGAGGGAACAATCAGCCCCAGCATTTT.